Listed here are 10 T cell receptor beta chains from one sample, sequenced in a study of beta chain features in type 1 diabetes. The entirety of the isolated RNA underwent reverse transcription, so expressed TCRB transcripts were sequenced. The method was immunoSEQ multiplex PCR; TCRdb's version includes in-frame clones alone and lacks a portion of them. This repertoire shows 200,000 to 250,000 clones, 7.5% to 10% found once; its top ten account for under 0.045%. The sample comprised naive CD4+ T cells from blood. The receptors shown here come from a woman aged 18-30 years in good health.

The CDR3 protein is CASSQDLGTFPYEQYF. The CDR3, as DNA: TGCGCCAGCAGCCAAGATCTCGGGACATTCCCCTACGAGCAGTACTTC. The chain couples TRBV4-1 to TRBJ2-7; D possibly corresponds to TRBD1 (6 bases). Trimming shortened V by 0 bases and J by 2 bases, and 14 bases separated the two germline ends. The CDR3 runs to 16 residues. Looked up from germline, CDR1 is MGHRA and CDR2 is YSYEKL.

The sample holds a few counts of this clone. At the DNA level, this CDR3 is encoded by other sequences in the same sample as well. J is TRBJ2-5 and V is TRBV6-1; D call uncertain. The CDR3 covers 14 residues. Trimming left V 1 base short and J 5 bases short, with 11 bases between. CDR1 is MNHNS, CDR2 SASEGT, per germline. The CDR3 spells CASSEDRVVETQYF. DNA for the CDR3: TGTGCCAGCAGTGAAGACAGAGTCGTGGAGACCCAGTACTTC.

This clone was seen more than once but under ten times. The chain recombines TRBV2 with TRBJ2-5; D perhaps matches TRBD2 (6 bases). CDR3 length equals 15 residues. CDR1 and CDR2 from the germline V gene are SNHLY and FYNNEI. Deletions cut 1 base from V and 1 base from J, with 10 bases between. The CDR3 loop is CASSEVWGVQETQYF. As DNA, the CDR3 is TGTGCCAGCAGTGAAGTCTGGGGGGTCCAAGAGACCCAGTACTTC. The whole variable domain, remainder taken from reference TRBV2 and TRBJ2-5, is EPEVTQTPSHQVTQMGQEVILRCVPISNHLYFYWYRQILGQKVEFLVSFYNNEISEKSEIFDDQFSVERPDGSNFTLKIRSTKLEDSAMYFCASSEVWGVQETQYFGPGTRLLVL.

The chain carries TRBV9 and TRBJ1-2, with TRBD1 as a possible D gene (6 bases). V was pared by 0 bases and J by 9 bases, with 9 bases between. Germline values: CDR1 SGDLS, CDR2 YYNGEE. The CDR3 is 12 residues long. This chain's CDR3 is CASSVVRGSYTF. The CDR3 region has the DNA TGTGCCAGCAGCGTAGTTAGGGGGAGCTACACCTTC.

The chain employs TRBV4-2 and TRBJ2-1, with D uncertain. Germline V gene lookup returns CDR1 LGHNA and CDR2 YNFKEQ. This CDR3 has 15 amino acids. V was shortened by 0 bases and J by 4 bases, with 10 bases between the two germline ends. This chain's CDR3 is CASSQDQTVYNEQFF. In DNA form, the CDR3 reads TGTGCCAGCAGCCAAGACCAGACTGTTTACAATGAGCAGTTCTTC.

The CDR3 coding sequence is TGTGCCAGTAGTCCGGGAGTAGACAGAAACTATGGCTACACCTTC. Protein: CASSPGVDRNYGYTF. The chain couples TRBV19 to TRBJ1-2; D possibly corresponds to TRBD1 (5 bases). The CDR3 loop spans 15 amino acids. V was pared by 5 bases and J by 2 bases, with 15 bases between. The V gene's germline CDR1 is LNHDA and CDR2 SQIVND (reference sequence).

This clone was observed a few times. This chain links TRBV7-9 with TRBJ1-4; D might be TRBD1 (6 bases). V dropped 5 bases and J dropped 11 bases, with 18 bases sitting between them. Germline V gene data show CDR1 as SEHNR and CDR2 as FQNEAQ (reference sequence). The CDR3 spans 14 residues. The CDR3 here is CASSLGQSSVKLFF. The DNA of the CDR3 is TGTGCCAGCAGCCTAGGACAGAGTTCTGTTAAACTGTTTTTT.

In nucleotides, the CDR3 is TGTGCCAGCAGGACCGGGGGGAGAGATGGCTACACCTTC. This translates into CASRTGGRDGYTF. The chain uses TRBV25-1 and TRBJ1-2; D is possibly TRBD1 (5 bases). V was cut by 6 bases and J by 6 bases, with 14 bases left in between. Germline V gene data show CDR1 as MGHDK and CDR2 as SYGVNS. The CDR3 runs 13 residues.

The chain employs TRBV13 and TRBJ2-1; 12 bases are shared with TRBD2. The germline V gene encodes CDR1 PRHDT and CDR2 FYEKMQ (reference sequence). The CDR3 runs 15 residues. V was pared by 5 bases and J by 5 bases, with 4 bases of the junction left unmatched. CDR3 in amino acids: CASSPGLAGHNEQFF. CDR3 nucleotides: TGTGCCAGCAGCCCAGGACTAGCGGGACACAATGAGCAGTTCTTC.

This clone was counted only a few times. The rearrangement joins TRBV19 to TRBJ2-1; 8 bases line up with TRBD1. This CDR3 spans 16 amino acids. The V and J ends lost 7 bases and 3 bases, in that order; junction bases with no gene match: 11. The germline CDR1 and CDR2 sequences are LNHDA and SQIVND (reference sequence). Here the CDR3 reads CASTTYGQGDYNEQFF. CDR3 sequence (DNA): TGTGCCAGTACTACCTACGGACAGGGAGACTACAATGAGCAGTTCTTC. Full variable domain (missing parts from reference TRBV19 and TRBJ2-1): DGGITQSPKYLFRKEGQNVTLSCEQNLNHDAMYWYRQDPGQGLRLIYYSQIVNDFQKGDIAEGYSVSREKKESFPLTVTSAQKNPTAFYLCASTTYGQGDYNEQFFGPGTRLTVL.